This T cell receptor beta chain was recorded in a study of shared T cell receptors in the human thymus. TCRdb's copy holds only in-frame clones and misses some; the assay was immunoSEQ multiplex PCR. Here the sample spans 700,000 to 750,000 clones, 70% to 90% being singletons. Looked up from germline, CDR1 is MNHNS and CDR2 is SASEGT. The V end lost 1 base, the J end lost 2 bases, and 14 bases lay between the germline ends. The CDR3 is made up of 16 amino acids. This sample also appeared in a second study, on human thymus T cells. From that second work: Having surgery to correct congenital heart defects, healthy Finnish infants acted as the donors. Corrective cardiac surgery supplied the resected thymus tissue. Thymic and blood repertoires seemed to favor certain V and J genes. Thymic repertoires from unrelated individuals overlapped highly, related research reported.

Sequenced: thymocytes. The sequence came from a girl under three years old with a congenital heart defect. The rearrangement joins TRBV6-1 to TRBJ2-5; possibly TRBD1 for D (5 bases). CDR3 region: CASSEVNTGPQETQYF. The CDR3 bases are TGTGCCAGCAGTGAAGTGAACACAGGACCTCAAGAGACCCAGTACTTC.